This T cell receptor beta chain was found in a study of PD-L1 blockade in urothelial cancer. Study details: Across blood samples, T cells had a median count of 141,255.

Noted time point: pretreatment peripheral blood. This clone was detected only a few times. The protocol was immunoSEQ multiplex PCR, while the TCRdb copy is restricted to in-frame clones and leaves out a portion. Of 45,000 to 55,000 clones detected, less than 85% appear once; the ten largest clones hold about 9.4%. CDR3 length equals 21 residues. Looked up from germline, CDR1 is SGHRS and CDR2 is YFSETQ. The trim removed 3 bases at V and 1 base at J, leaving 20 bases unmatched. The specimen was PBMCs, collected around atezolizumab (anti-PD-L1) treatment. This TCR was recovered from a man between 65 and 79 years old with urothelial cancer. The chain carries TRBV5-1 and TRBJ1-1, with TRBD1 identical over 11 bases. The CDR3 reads CASSWGALRTGGASPNTEAFF. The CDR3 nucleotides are TGCGCCAGCAGCTGGGGGGCACTACGGACAGGGGGCGCCTCCCCGAACACTGAAGCTTTCTTT.